This T cell receptor (beta chain) was captured by sequencing in a study of shared clonotypes between healthy human individuals. Turning to the study itself: Per donor, three plates held CD4 naive cells, three held CD4 memory, two held CD8 naive and one held CD8 memory.

Concerning this clone itself: Its antigen is not known.

Study-wide results and limits: Unshared clonotypes carried lower generation probabilities than those common to all four donors.

Trimming removed 6 bases at V and 2 bases at J, with 14 bases between. The CDR3 consists of 15 residues. Germline CDR1 reads MNHNS; CDR2 reads SASEGT. Recent vaccinations or acute infections were absent in the healthy HIV-negative adult donors. Both subsets, CD45RA+ naive and CD45RA-negative memory, were split from the CD4+ cells. Repertoires were generated with immunoSEQ multiplex PCR, while TCRdb's copy carries only in-frame clones and drops some. The sample lists fewer than 200,000 clones; about 93% were seen once. The chain joins TRBV6-1 to TRBJ1-5; the D gene is possibly TRBD1 (6 bases). The sequencing sample was made of naive CD4+ T cells sorted from blood. Subset reported: CD45RA+ positively selected. The source of this sequence is a woman aged 25 to 39 in good health. The CDR3 bases are TGTGCCAGCAGCCCCCGGGACAACCGCAATCAGCCCCAGCATTTT. This gives the protein CASSPRDNRNQPQHF.